This TCR beta chain was captured in a study of control samples from healthy donors and cancer patients. The CDR3 is 14 amino acids. With V trimmed by 4 bases and J by 3 bases, 5 bases remained unmatched. CDR1 is LNHNV, CDR2 YYDKDF, per germline (reference sequence). Using immunoSEQ multiplex PCR, the repertoire was profiled, and TCRdb retains in-frame clones only, with some absent. The table lists some 150,000 clones, 91% of them singletons. This chain uses TRBV15 with TRBJ1-2, with TRBD1 matching over 7 bases. This clonotype was obtained from a man aged 25-45 years in good health. The sample comprised blood. As DNA, the CDR3 is TGTGCCACCAGCAAGGGCAGGGGGTACTATGGCTACACCTTC. It codes for CATSKGRGYYGYTF.